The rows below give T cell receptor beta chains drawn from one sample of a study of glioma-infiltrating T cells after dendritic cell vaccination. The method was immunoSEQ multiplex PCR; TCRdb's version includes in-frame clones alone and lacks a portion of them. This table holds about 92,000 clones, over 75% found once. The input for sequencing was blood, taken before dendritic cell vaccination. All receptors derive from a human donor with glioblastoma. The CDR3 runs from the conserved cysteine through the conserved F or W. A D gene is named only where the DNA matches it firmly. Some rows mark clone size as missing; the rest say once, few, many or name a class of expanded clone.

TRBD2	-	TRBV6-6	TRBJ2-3	CASSYVAGGRTDTQYF	TGTGCCAGCAGTTACGTGGCGGGGGGGCGAACCGATACGCAGTATTTT
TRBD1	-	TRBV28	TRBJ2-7	CASRLDRASSYEQYF	TGTGCCAGCAGACTAGACAGGGCCAGCTCCTACGAGCAGTACTTC
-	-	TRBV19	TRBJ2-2	CASSISGHLTGELFF	TGTGCCAGTAGTATCTCAGGACACTTGACCGGGGAGCTGTTTTTT
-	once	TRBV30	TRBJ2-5	CAWSPEETQYF	TGTGCCTGGTCCCCCGAAGAGACCCAGTACTTC
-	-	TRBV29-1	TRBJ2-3	CSVEDGAVSTDTQYF	TGCAGCGTTGAAGATGGGGCAGTGAGCACAGATACGCAGTATTTT
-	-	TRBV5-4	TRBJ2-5	CASSSQETQYF	TGTGCCAGCAGCTCACAAGAGACCCAGTACTTC
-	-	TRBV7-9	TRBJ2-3	CASSFLEGPSTDTQYF	TGTGCCAGCAGCTTCCTTGAGGGCCCTAGCACAGATACGCAGTATTTT
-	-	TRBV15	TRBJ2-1	CATSEQRSSYNEQFF	TGTGCCACCAGCGAACAAAGAAGCTCCTACAATGAGCAGTTCTTC
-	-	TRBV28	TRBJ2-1	CASRITLASNEQFF	TGTGCCAGCAGAATCACCTTAGCAAGCAATGAGCAGTTCTTC
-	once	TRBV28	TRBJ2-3	CASSLYLTATDTQYF	TGTGCCAGCAGTTTATATCTGACAGCCACAGATACGCAGTATTTT
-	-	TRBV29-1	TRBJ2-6	CSVSSGANVLTF	TGCAGCGTGAGCTCTGGGGCCAACGTCCTGACTTTC
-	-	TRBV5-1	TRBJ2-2	CASSTGAYANTGELFF	TGCGCCAGCTCTACAGGAGCTTACGCGAACACCGGGGAGCTGTTTTTT